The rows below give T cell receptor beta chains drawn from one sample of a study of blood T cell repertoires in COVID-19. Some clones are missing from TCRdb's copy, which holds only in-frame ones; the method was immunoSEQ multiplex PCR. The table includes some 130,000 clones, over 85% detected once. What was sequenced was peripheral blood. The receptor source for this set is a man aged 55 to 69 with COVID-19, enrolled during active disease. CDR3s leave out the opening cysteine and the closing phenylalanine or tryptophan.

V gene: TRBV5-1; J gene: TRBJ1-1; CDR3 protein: ASSPQTGGRTEAF
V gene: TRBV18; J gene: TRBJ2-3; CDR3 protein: ASSPGINTDTQY
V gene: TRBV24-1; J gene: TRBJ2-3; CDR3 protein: ATSDPGPGQGNLDTQY
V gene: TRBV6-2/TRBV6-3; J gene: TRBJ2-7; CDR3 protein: ASSYPELATSYEQY
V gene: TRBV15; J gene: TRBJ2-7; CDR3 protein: ATSRVPGLAGRIYEQY
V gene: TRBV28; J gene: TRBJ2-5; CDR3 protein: ASGNPDRGGETQY
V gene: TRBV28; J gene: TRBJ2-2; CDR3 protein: ASRLSGNGGELF
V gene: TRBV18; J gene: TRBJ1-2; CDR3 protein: ASSPTGSNYGYT
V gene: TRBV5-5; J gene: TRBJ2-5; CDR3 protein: ASSRQTGGEETQY
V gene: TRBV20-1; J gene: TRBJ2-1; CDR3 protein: SATGNPEQF
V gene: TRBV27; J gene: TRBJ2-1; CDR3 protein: ASLTVWEGLVRAHEQF
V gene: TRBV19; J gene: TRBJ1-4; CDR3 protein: ASSLRDSGETNEKLF
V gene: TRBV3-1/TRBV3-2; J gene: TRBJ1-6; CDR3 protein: ASSQGDFDLPLH
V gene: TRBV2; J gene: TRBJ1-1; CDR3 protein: ASRHLRGDNTEAF
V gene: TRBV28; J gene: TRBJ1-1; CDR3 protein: ASSLWGQGLNYNTEAF
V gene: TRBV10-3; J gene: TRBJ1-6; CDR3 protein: AISDPGGSPLH
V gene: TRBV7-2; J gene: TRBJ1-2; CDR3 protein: ASSLSRGDGYT
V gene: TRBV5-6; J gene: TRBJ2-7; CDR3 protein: ASSRSYEQY
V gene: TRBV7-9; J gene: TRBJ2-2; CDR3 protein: ASSPSMREDTGELF
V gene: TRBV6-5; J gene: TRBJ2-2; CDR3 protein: ASSSLGVNTGELF
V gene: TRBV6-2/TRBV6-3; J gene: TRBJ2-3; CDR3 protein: ASSSLTGGPIDTQY
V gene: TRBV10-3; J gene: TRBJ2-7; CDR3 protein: AISESADNPYEQY
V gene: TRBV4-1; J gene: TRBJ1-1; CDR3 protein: ASSQEVGTVQGTEAF
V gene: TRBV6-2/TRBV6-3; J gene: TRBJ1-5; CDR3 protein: ASSSDRGPQPQH
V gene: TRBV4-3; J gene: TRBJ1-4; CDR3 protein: ASSQDLLRRGREKLF
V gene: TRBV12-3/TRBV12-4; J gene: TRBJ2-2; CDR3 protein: ANRLANTGELF
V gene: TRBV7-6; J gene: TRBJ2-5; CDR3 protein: ASSPVGGETQY
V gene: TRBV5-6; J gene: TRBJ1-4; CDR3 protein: ASSSRQSTNEKLF
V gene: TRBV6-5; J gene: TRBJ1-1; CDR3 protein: ASSHPGQGKTEAF
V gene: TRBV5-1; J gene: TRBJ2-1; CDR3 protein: ASSLALAGGYNEQF
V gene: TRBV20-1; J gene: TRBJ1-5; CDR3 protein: SASSGGQPQH
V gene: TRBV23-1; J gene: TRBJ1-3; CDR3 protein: ASSQSISAGDGNTIY
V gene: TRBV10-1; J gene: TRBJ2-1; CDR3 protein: ASSGAGLYEQF
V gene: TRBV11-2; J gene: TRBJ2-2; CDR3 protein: ASSLAVGGMAAGELF
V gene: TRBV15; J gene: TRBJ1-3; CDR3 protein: ATSPEDSGNTIY
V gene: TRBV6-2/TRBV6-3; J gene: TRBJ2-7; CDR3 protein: ASSRDRGVGEQY
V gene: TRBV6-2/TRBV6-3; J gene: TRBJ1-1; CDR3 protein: ASSTRTGREDEAF
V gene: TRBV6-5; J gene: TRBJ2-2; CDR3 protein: ASRPGTENTGELF
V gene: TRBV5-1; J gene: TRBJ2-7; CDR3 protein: ASSSTQYEQY
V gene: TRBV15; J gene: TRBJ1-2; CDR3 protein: ATSRGLQGGGYGYT
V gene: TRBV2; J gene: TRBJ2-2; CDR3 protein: AIGQGNTGELF
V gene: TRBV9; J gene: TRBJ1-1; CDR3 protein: ASSVSPRSDTEAF
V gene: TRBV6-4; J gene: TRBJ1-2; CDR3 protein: ASSPRTGGGYGYT
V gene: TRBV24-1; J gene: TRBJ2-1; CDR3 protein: ATNDLDRGYGNEQF
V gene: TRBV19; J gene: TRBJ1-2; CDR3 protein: ASSPSTLAGHGYT
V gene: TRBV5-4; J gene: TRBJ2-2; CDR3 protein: ASSFHGGAGELF
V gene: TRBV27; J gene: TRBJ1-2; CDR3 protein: ASSTRTESNYGYT
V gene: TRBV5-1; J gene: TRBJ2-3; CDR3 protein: ASSPGTSGGLTDTQY
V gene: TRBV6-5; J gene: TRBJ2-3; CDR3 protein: ASSDLAGGPGTQY
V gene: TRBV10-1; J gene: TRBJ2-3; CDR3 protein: ASSPAQGDGDTQY
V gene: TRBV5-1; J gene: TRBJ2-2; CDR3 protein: ASSSTGGAGTGELF
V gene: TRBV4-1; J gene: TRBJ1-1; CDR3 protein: ASSQGEENTEAF
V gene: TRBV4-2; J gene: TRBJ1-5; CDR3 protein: ASSQEGGMGTEQPQH
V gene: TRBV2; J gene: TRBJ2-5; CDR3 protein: ASSEEMGGETQY
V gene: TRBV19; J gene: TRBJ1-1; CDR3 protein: ASTTGTGGTEAF
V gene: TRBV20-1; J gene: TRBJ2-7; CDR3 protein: SARDNEQY
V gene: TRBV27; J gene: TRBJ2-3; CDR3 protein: ASRIRLAGVFTDTQY
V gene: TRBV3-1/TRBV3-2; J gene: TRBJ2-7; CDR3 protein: ASSPRLAGSYEQY
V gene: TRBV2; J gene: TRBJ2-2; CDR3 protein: ASSQGAGVANTGELF